This TCR beta chain was identified in a study of blood T cell repertoires in COVID-19. Study details: Some COVID-19 samples were acute and others convalescent; all came from the United States, Italy and Spain.

Sequenced by immunoSEQ multiplex PCR; TCRdb stores in-frame clones only, minus some. The sample comprises roughly 190,000 clones, roughly 87% of which are singletons, and 7.8% rests with the top ten. Sample: peripheral blood. This TCR derives from a woman in her sixties or seventies with COVID-19, enrolled during active disease.

The CDR3 DNA reads TGTGCCAGCAGCCAAGTTGTCCGGGGGGAGCAGTACTTC. As protein: CASSQVVRGEQYF. This sequence joins TRBV3-1 (or the pseudogene TRBV3-2) and TRBJ2-7; tentatively, D is TRBD2 (6 bases). The germline V gene has CDR1 LGHDT and CDR2 YNNKEL (reference sequence). The CDR3 is 13 residues long. The V gene lost 1 base and the J gene lost 7 bases, with 11 bases spanning the gap.